These T cell receptor beta chains were read from a single sample in a study of blood T cell repertoires in COVID-19. Sequencing used immunoSEQ multiplex PCR; TCRdb keeps in-frame clones, though not all of them. Among 200,000 to 250,000 clones, 60% to 85% were seen once, and the ten largest hold more than 7%. Sequenced input: peripheral blood. Receptor source: a woman aged 70 to 79 with acute or convalescent COVID-19. Each CDR3 is given with its conserved first and last residue. The order of the fields is clone size, J gene, V gene, CDR3 length, D gene, CDR3 protein, CDR3 DNA. D genes are given only for firm matches. Expanded clones are given a class, and other clones once, few, many or no size at all.

>-|TRBJ2-6|TRBV4-2|18|TRBD1
CASSQTGTGAFGANVLTF
TGTGCCAGCAGCCAAACCGGGACAGGGGCATTTGGGGCCAACGTCCTGACTTTC
>few|TRBJ2-1|TRBV27|18|TRBD2
CASSLKPPLAGGQNEQFF
TGTGCCAGCAGCCTAAAGCCCCCTCTAGCGGGGGGCCAGAATGAGCAGTTCTTC
>once|TRBJ2-6|TRBV20-1|16|TRBD2
CSASLSRGAGANVLTF
TGCAGTGCTAGTCTCTCTCGGGGGGCTGGGGCCAACGTCCTGACTTTC
>-|TRBJ2-5|TRBV7-2|12|TRBD2
CASSLDGGSQYF
TGTGCCAGCAGCTTAGACGGGGGGAGCCAGTACTTC
>-|TRBJ2-7|TRBV5-1|14|-
CASSFSGVSYEQYF
TGCGCCAGCAGCTTTTCTGGAGTTTCCTACGAGCAGTACTTC
>-|TRBJ2-3|TRBV2|12|-
CAIDGGQDTQYF
TGTGCCATCGACGGGGGGCAAGATACGCAGTATTTT
>-|TRBJ1-3|TRBV3-1/TRBV3-2|14|-
CASSQDAGGFTIYF
TGTGCCAGCAGCCAAGATGCGGGGGGTTTCACCATATATTTT
>-|TRBJ1-6|TRBV3-1/TRBV3-2|16|-
CASSQDPGVKNSPLHF
TGTGCCAGCAGCCAAGATCCAGGGGTAAAGAATTCACCCCTCCACTTT
>few|TRBJ2-6|TRBV3-1/TRBV3-2|19|TRBD2
CASSQEGVAGLSGANVLTF
TGTGCCAGCAGCCAAGAAGGTGTAGCGGGACTCTCTGGGGCCAACGTCCTGACTTTC
>few|TRBJ1-6|TRBV3-1/TRBV3-2|12|-
CASSQLSEPLHF
TGTGCCAGCAGCCAACTTAGTGAACCCCTCCACTTT
>-|TRBJ1-3|TRBV9|16|-
CASSAEQGLSGNTIYF
TGTGCCAGCAGCGCCGAACAGGGCCTCTCTGGAAACACCATATATTTT
>-|TRBJ2-5|TRBV11-2|13|-
CASGQLHQETQYF
TGTGCCAGCGGACAGTTACACCAAGAGACCCAGTACTTC
>-|TRBJ1-4|TRBV5-1|14|-
CASSPQGTNEKLFF
TGCGCCAGCAGCCCACAGGGTACTAATGAAAAACTGTTTTTT
>-|TRBJ1-4|TRBV7-2|13|-
CASSLTGGEKLFF
TGTGCCAGCAGCTTAACCGGGGGTGAAAAACTGTTTTTT
>-|TRBJ1-6|TRBV15|19|-
CATSRDKGGADSYNSPLHF
TGTGCCACCAGCAGAGATAAAGGGGGTGCTGACTCCTATAATTCACCCCTCCACTTT
>-|TRBJ1-2|TRBV30|15|-
CAWSEIGQPFYGYTF
TGTGCCTGGAGTGAGATTGGGCAGCCCTTCTATGGCTACACCTTC
>-|TRBJ2-3|TRBV23-1|14|TRBD2
CASSQRGGRDTQYF
TGCGCCAGCAGTCAGCGGGGGGGCCGAGATACGCAGTATTTT
>-|TRBJ2-5|TRBV7-9|17|TRBD2
CASSPLGGSGGSGTQYF
TGTGCCAGCAGCCCCCTCGGAGGTAGCGGGGGGTCCGGGACCCAGTACTTC
>-|TRBJ2-5|TRBV20-1|11|-
CSGRGQETQYF
TGCAGCGGACGGGGGCAAGAGACCCAGTACTTC
>-|TRBJ2-5|TRBV5-1|15|-
CASSSNTGDRETQYF
TGCGCCAGCAGCTCTAATACGGGAGATAGGGAGACCCAGTACTTC
>-|TRBJ2-5|TRBV3-1/TRBV3-2|12|-
CASSQKAQTQYF
TGTGCCAGCAGCCAAAAAGCCCAGACCCAGTACTTC
>few|TRBJ1-1|TRBV6-2/TRBV6-3|16|TRBD1
CASSFAGTGAGTEAFF
TGTGCCAGCAGTTTCGCCGGGACAGGGGCTGGTACTGAAGCTTTCTTT
>once|TRBJ1-5|TRBV27|13|-
CASSRYNNQPQHF
TGTGCCAGCAGTCGATACAATAATCAGCCCCAGCATTTT
>-|TRBJ2-4|TRBV18|16|-
CASSQPGGGGKNIQYF
TGTGCCAGCTCCCAGCCTGGAGGGGGCGGCAAAAACATTCAGTACTTC
>-|TRBJ2-5|TRBV1|19|-
CTSSQDLFWAGGCQETQYF
TGCACCAGCAGCCAAGACCTTTTTTGGGCGGGGGGGTGTCAAGAGACCCAGTACTTC
>-|TRBJ2-5|TRBV3-1/TRBV3-2|14|TRBD1
CASRPRDRGETQYF
TGTGCCAGCAGGCCCCGGGACAGGGGAGAGACCCAGTACTTC
>few|TRBJ1-1|TRBV5-1|15|TRBD1
CASSSKTGGNTEAFF
TGCGCCAGCAGCTCAAAAACAGGGGGAAACACTGAAGCTTTCTTT
>-|TRBJ1-1|TRBV29-1|13|TRBD1
CSVQGAGSTEAFF
TGCAGCGTTCAGGGGGCAGGAAGTACTGAAGCTTTCTTT
>-|TRBJ2-1|TRBV5-8|14|-
CASGLRIHYNEQFF
TGTGCCAGCGGGCTTCGAATCCACTACAATGAGCAGTTCTTC
>-|TRBJ2-2|TRBV3-1/TRBV3-2|13|-
CASSLEFAGELFF
TGTGCCAGCAGCCTTGAGTTCGCCGGGGAGCTGTTTTTT
>-|TRBJ2-4|TRBV27|19|TRBD1
CASTSSKGTDLLAKNIQYF
TGTGCCAGCACCTCCAGTAAGGGGACAGATCTACTAGCCAAAAACATTCAGTACTTC
>-|TRBJ2-6|TRBV10-3|18|-
CAISEPGAGGSGANVLTF
TGTGCCATCAGTGAGCCGGGTGCGGGTGGCTCTGGGGCCAACGTCCTGACTTTC
>-|TRBJ1-1|TRBV9|14|-
CASSPRERPTEAFF
TGTGCCAGCAGCCCCCGGGAGAGGCCCACTGAAGCTTTCTTT
>-|TRBJ1-2|TRBV6-5|13|TRBD1
CASRGQGAGGYTF
TGTGCCAGCAGGGGACAGGGGGCAGGTGGCTACACCTTC
>-|TRBJ1-1|TRBV10-2|15|-
CASSDWGGANTEAFF
TGCGCCAGCAGTGATTGGGGGGGGGCGAACACTGAAGCTTTCTTT
>-|TRBJ2-5|TRBV7-2|15|-
CASSLAVATQETQYF
TGTGCCAGCAGCTTAGCGGTGGCAACCCAAGAGACCCAGTACTTC
>-|TRBJ1-6|TRBV9|13|-
CASSVAGDKTLHF
TGTGCCAGCAGCGTAGCCGGGGACAAGACCCTCCACTTT
>-|TRBJ2-5|TRBV5-5|15|TRBD1
CASSPTTGGVETQYF
TGTGCCAGCAGCCCGACTACAGGGGGCGTCGAGACCCAGTACTTC
>-|TRBJ1-1|TRBV4-1|15|-
CASSQGSAGDTEAFF
TGCGCCAGCAGCCAAGGGTCAGCAGGTGACACTGAAGCTTTCTTT
>-|TRBJ2-1|TRBV24-1|13|-
CATSDLGGPEQFF
TGTGCCACCAGTGATTTAGGGGGACCCGAGCAGTTCTTC
>-|TRBJ2-7|TRBV27|16|-
CASSLFGGRSNYEQYF
TGTGCCAGCAGTTTATTTGGCGGGCGCTCAAACTACGAGCAGTACTTC
>-|TRBJ2-5|TRBV6-1|15|TRBD1
CASSDGTGLQETQYF
TGTGCCAGCAGTGACGGGACAGGCCTCCAAGAGACCCAGTACTTC
>-|TRBJ2-2|TRBV29-1|13|TRBD1
CSADRGNTGELFF
TGCAGCGCGGACAGGGGGAACACCGGGGAGCTGTTTTTT
>-|TRBJ1-5|TRBV19|19|TRBD1
CASSKEGDRGRAAGRPQHF
TGTGCCAGTAGTAAAGAGGGGGACAGGGGGCGAGCTGCAGGGAGGCCCCAGCATTTT
>once|TRBJ1-4|TRBV25-1|14|TRBD1
CASSIRGQGEKLFF
TGTGCCAGCAGCATCAGGGGGCAAGGTGAAAAACTGTTTTTT
>-|TRBJ2-1|TRBV5-1|16|-
CASSLFRGGGDNEQFF
TGCGCCAGCAGCTTGTTCAGGGGTGGCGGCGACAATGAGCAGTTCTTC
>-|TRBJ2-5|TRBV2|12|-
CASSAGRETQYF
TGTGCCAGCAGTGCTGGGAGGGAGACCCAGTACTTC
>-|TRBJ2-1|TRBV10-1|13|-
CASSGETQARQFF
TGCGCCAGCAGTGGGGAGACTCAAGCCAGGCAGTTCTTC
>-|TRBJ1-5|TRBV6-1|15|-
CASSEVLTGGQPQHF
TGTGCCAGCAGTGAAGTTCTAACAGGCGGTCAGCCCCAGCATTTT
>-|TRBJ2-3|TRBV3-1/TRBV3-2|13|TRBD2
CATGNSGGDTQYF
TGTGCCACCGGGAATAGCGGGGGAGATACGCAGTATTTT
>-|TRBJ1-1|TRBV7-9|14|-
CASSLGQGITEAFF
TGTGCCAGCAGCTTAGGGCAGGGGATAACTGAAGCTTTCTTT
>-|TRBJ2-2|TRBV9|14|-
CASRTGTLVGELFF
TGTGCCAGCAGAACCGGGACTCTGGTCGGGGAGCTGTTTTTT
>-|TRBJ1-2|TRBV7-8|15|-
CASSRGPGGDYGYTF
TGTGCCAGCAGCCGTGGACCCGGAGGGGACTATGGCTACACCTTC